These 32 T cell receptor beta chains share one sample of origin, sequenced in a study of T-cell reconstitution after alpha-beta-depleted transplantation in children (dated by TCRdb to about 2016). The treatment or condition label corresponds to: allogeneic hematopoietic cell transplantation with graft depleted of TCRalphabeta T cells and CD19 B cells. The library was built by means of PCR. These reads were obtained on an Illumina HiSeq 2500. To normalize quantification of the TCRbeta repertoire, the TCR libraries were built with molecular barcoding that relied on unique molecular identifiers. TCRdb itself trimmed the public reads at Q25 with fastp, ran MiXCR and retained productive beta chains. Records with the same CDR3 protein are collapsed into one entry carrying the most frequent genes and DNA. The sample table shows 500,000 to 650,000 distinct CDR3 sequences, and 11% are seen once. The ten biggest clones cover approximately 15% of the sample.

Sequencing used PBMCs, mostly from graft donor cells, obtained 180 days after TCRalphabeta/CD19-depleted stem cell transplant. These receptor sequences come from a female patient aged 2-15 years who had a stem cell transplant for aplastic anemia, so the T cells may come from the graft donor.

This clonotype came up a few times. The genes are TRBV15 and TRBJ2-1, with 7 positions matching TRBD1. This CDR3 region has 15 residues. The V segment lost 5 bases and the J segment 4 bases; nucleotides outside the gene matches: 8. Germline CDR1 reads LNHNV; CDR2 reads YYDKDF (reference sequence). The CDR3 DNA is TGTGCCACCAGCGAAGACAGGGAGCTTTACAATGAGCAGTTCTTC. Translation: CATSEDRELYNEQFF. The full variable domain, its missing parts supplied by reference TRBV15 and TRBJ2-1, is DAMVIQNPRYQVTQFGKPVTLSCSQTLNHNVMYWYQQKSSQAPKLLFHYYDKDFNNEADTPDNFQSRRPNTSFCFLDIRSPGLGDTAMYLCATSEDRELYNEQFFGPGTRLTVL.

The rearrangement uses TRBV30 and TRBJ2-7; no clear D. V was pared by 5 bases and J by 6 bases, with 14 bases between. This CDR3 has 12 residues. Germline V gene data show CDR1 as GTSNPN and CDR2 as SVGIG (reference sequence). Here the CDR3 reads CAWGRFPAEQYF. The CDR3, as DNA: TGTGCCTGGGGGCGATTCCCGGCCGAGCAGTACTTC. Full variable domain (outside the CDR3, taken from reference TRBV30 and TRBJ2-7): SQTIHQWPATLVQPVGSPLSLECTVEGTSNPNLYWYRQAAGRGLQLLFYSVGIGQISSEVPQNLSASRPQDRQFILSSKKLLLSDSGFYLCAWGRFPAEQYFGPGTRLTVT.

This clonotype was observed at least ten times. The chain couples TRBV20-1 to TRBJ2-1; 11 nucleotides line up with TRBD2. With V trimmed by 0 bases and J by 5 bases, 9 bases remained unmatched. This CDR3 has 17 amino acids. CDR1 DFQATT and CDR2 SNEGSKA come from the germline V gene (reference sequence). The CDR3 nucleotides read TGCAGTGCTAGAGATCGGCCTAGCGGGAGGCCGGACAATGAGCAGTTCTTC. Translating it yields CSARDRPSGRPDNEQFF.

This clonotype has just a few counts. The rearrangement uses TRBV20-1 and TRBJ2-4; D is possibly TRBD2 (5 bases). V was pared by 2 bases and J by 3 bases, with 11 bases between. Germline-derived CDR1 and CDR2 are DFQATT and SNEGSKA (reference sequence). CDR3 length equals 14 residues. Here the CDR3 DNA reads TGCAGTGCTAGACGCGAGGGCGGCAAAAACATTCAGTACTTC. This codes for CSARREGGKNIQYF.

This clonotype was recorded at least ten times. The V call is TRBV6-5, the J call TRBJ2-3; no clear D gene. This CDR3 spans 16 amino acids. V lost 4 bases and J 0 bases, leaving 14 bases between the germline ends. Germline-derived CDR1 and CDR2 are MNHEY and SVGAGI. This CDR3 is CASSSQLVYSTDTQYF. CDR3 DNA sequence: TGTGCCAGCAGTTCCCAACTCGTCTATAGCACAGATACGCAGTATTTT.

This clonotype showed up many times. V gene TRBV4-2 combines with J gene TRBJ1-2, with 9 bases that match TRBD1. Trimming took 4 bases from V and 8 from J; bases not matched to a gene: 8. Germline V gives CDR1 LGHNA, CDR2 YNFKEQ. The CDR3 has 14 residues. The CDR3 coding sequence is TGTGCCAGCAGCCCTGGACAGGGGAGCGAAGGCTACACCTTC. Its translation: CASSPGQGSEGYTF.

This clonotype was observed a few times. This chain joins TRBV20-1 and TRBJ2-3; no reliable D call. The germline V gene has CDR1 DFQATT and CDR2 SNEGSKA (reference sequence). V was pared by 8 bases and J by 2 bases, with 20 bases between. The CDR3 contains 15 residues. CDR3 sequence (DNA): TGCAGTCCACCGGGTCACCGCACCACCACAGATACGCAGTATTTT. This codes for CSPPGHRTTTDTQYF.

This clonotype was recorded a few times. The J gene is TRBJ2-7, the V gene TRBV28; 8 bases align to TRBD2. The germline gives CDR1 MDHEN, CDR2 SYDVKM. This CDR3 has 14 amino acids. Trimming at V came to 7 bases and at J to 5 bases, leaving 10 bases not matched to a gene. The chain's CDR3 is CASNLPMTSDEQYF. The DNA of the CDR3 is TGTGCCAGCAACCTTCCCATGACTAGCGACGAGCAGTACTTC.

This clonotype showed up just once. The junction shows a germline mismatch at one end, possibly a read error. The rearrangement uses TRBV6-5 and TRBJ2-7; the match to TRBD1 covers 8 bases. Germline CDR1 reads MNHEY; CDR2 reads SVGAGI. The CDR3 sequence is 14 residues long. CDR3 in amino acids: CATSYQGQAYEQYF. The CDR3 DNA reads TGTGCCACCAGTTACCAGGGACAGGCCTACGAGCAGTACTTC.

The gene calls are TRBV24-1 and TRBJ2-1, with TRBD2 matching 13 bases. V lost 5 bases to trimming and J lost 0 bases; unmatched junction nucleotides: 12. This CDR3 is built from 20 residues. Germline V gene lookup returns CDR1 KGHDR and CDR2 SFDVKD. For the CDR3, the DNA is TGTGCCACCAGTGCTGTGCCGGGACTAGCGGGGCCCAGCTCCTACAATGAGCAGTTCTTC. Encoded protein: CATSAVPGLAGPSSYNEQFF.

This clonotype was picked up many times. This rearrangement joins TRBV5-1 to TRBJ2-7; D is possibly TRBD1 or TRBD2 (5 bases each). V was trimmed by 4 bases and J by 0 bases, leaving 11 bases between them. The CDR3 is made up of 14 amino acids. Per germline, CDR1 SGHRS and CDR2 YFSETQ. The CDR3 region has the DNA TGCGCCAGCAGCCAGGGACCGAGCTCCTACGAGCAGTACGTC. It translates to CASSQGPSSYEQYV.

This clonotype showed up just a few times. The chain uses TRBV27 and TRBJ2-1; 9 bases are a match to TRBD2. The CDR3 contains 16 residues. Germline trimming cut 8 bases from V and 6 bases from J; bases unmatched to any gene: 14. Germline lookup yields CDR1 MNHEY and CDR2 SMNVEV (reference sequence). The CDR3: CASPPAPSGNGNEQFF. CDR3 sequence (DNA): TGTGCCAGCCCACCTGCCCCTAGCGGGAATGGCAATGAGCAGTTCTTC.

The table lists this clonotype with a few counts. V gene TRBV6-1 combines with J gene TRBJ2-3; perhaps TRBD2 as D (6 bases). V was shortened by 5 bases and J by 4 bases, with 19 bases between the two germline ends. The germline CDR1 and CDR2 sequences are MNHNS and SASEGT. This CDR3 contains 16 residues. CDR3 DNA: TGTGCCAGCAGTCGCGGGATCACTCGGACCGCAGATACGCAGTATTTT. Protein product: CASSRGITRTADTQYF.

Only a few counts were recorded for this clonotype. This chain uses TRBV5-8 with TRBJ1-3; no reliable D call. The ends were cut back, 2 bases at V and 0 bases at J, with 9 bases in the middle. The CDR3 has 15 amino acids. The germline V gene encodes CDR1 SGHTS and CDR2 YDEGEE. The CDR3 reads CASSFQVHSGNTIYF. The CDR3 nucleotides are TGTGCCAGCAGCTTTCAGGTCCACTCTGGAAACACCATATATTTT.

This clonotype was found a few times. The chain is built from TRBV7-2 and TRBJ2-1; the match to TRBD2 covers 7 bases. V gave up 1 base and J gave up 3 bases; unmatched junction bases: 6. Germline assignment: CDR1 SGHTA and CDR2 FQGNSA. The CDR3 has 16 amino acids. The CDR3 sequence is CASSLGGGVGYNEQFF. The CDR3 coding sequence is TGTGCCAGCAGCTTAGGGGGGGGAGTTGGCTACAATGAGCAGTTCTTC.

This rearrangement joins TRBV5-6 to TRBJ2-7; a possible D gene is TRBD1 (7 bases). V dropped 1 base and J dropped 4 bases, with 15 bases sitting between them. The CDR3 is 15 residues long. Germline-derived CDR1 and CDR2 are SGHDT and YYEEEE. CDR3 DNA sequence: TGTGCCAGCAGCTTGTGGCAGGGGGGCCCATACGAGCAGTACTTC. Protein sequence: CASSLWQGGPYEQYF. Variable domain in full (rest from reference TRBV5-6 and TRBJ2-7): DAGVTQSPTHLIKTRGQQVTLRCSPKSGHDTVSWYQQALGQGPQFIFQYYEEEERQRGNFPDRFSGHQFPNYSSELNVNALLLGDSALYLCASSLWQGGPYEQYFGPGTRLTVT.

There are a few counts of this clonotype. The rearrangement uses TRBV4-3 and TRBJ2-5; weak D call: TRBD2 (5 bases). CDR3 size: 19 residues. The germline CDR1 and CDR2 sequences are LGHNA and YSLEER. Trimming took off 0 bases at V and 5 bases at J, with 25 bases between the two ends. The DNA of the CDR3 is TGCGCCAGCAGCCAAGAAGGGCAGACCCCCAACGGGGATCTGGAGACCCAGTACTTC. Amino acids: CASSQEGQTPNGDLETQYF.

The V call is TRBV24-1, the J call TRBJ2-7, with a tentative D call TRBD1 (6 bases). CDR3 length equals 14 residues. Trimming shortened V by 7 bases and J by 2 bases, and 14 bases separated the two germline ends. The germline gives CDR1 KGHDR, CDR2 SFDVKD. The CDR3 nucleotides are TGTGCCACCAGCCCCGGGACAACCGCCTACGAGCAGTACTTC. This codes for CATSPGTTAYEQYF.

There are many counts of this clonotype. This rearrangement joins TRBV12-3 or TRBV12-4 to TRBJ2-2; the match to TRBD2 covers 7 bases. This CDR3 has 12 amino acids. Losses at the gene ends were 6 bases for V and 6 bases for J; bases not matched to a gene: 1. This chain's CDR3 is CASRTSPGELFF. The CDR3 nucleotides are TGTGCCAGCAGGACTAGCCCCGGGGAGCTGTTTTTT.

The chain has TRBV5-6 and TRBJ2-5, with D unclear. This CDR3 has 16 residues. Trimming removed 3 bases from V and 5 bases from J, with 20 bases in between. The germline gives CDR1 SGHDT, CDR2 YYEEEE. CDR3 in amino acids: CASSSLGSVGWETQYF. CDR3 in DNA: TGTGCCAGCAGCTCCCTTGGGTCGGTAGGATGGGAGACCCAGTACTTC.

In its sample, this clonotype was seen many times. The chain is built from TRBV5-6 and TRBJ2-7, with a tentative D call TRBD1 (6 bases). The CDR3 is 19 amino acids. CDR1 and CDR2 from the germline V gene are SGHDT and YYEEEE. Trimming took 0 bases from V and 4 from J, leaving 26 bases between them. The CDR3 region has the DNA TGTGCCAGCAGCTTGGCGGGAACAGGGTGGGGATCTGGGGAATACGAGCAGTACTTC. Residues: CASSLAGTGWGSGEYEQYF.

The table lists this clonotype with a few counts. The chain links TRBV7-2 to TRBJ1-1; maybe TRBD1 (6 bases). Per the germline V gene, CDR1 is SGHTA and CDR2 is FQGNSA. V was shortened by 1 base and J by 4 bases, with 25 bases between the two germline ends. The CDR3 is made up of 19 amino acids. In DNA, the CDR3 is TGTGCCAGCAGCTTAGGGCCGGGGGCGACGGGCTGGAGAGGCACTGAAGCTTTCTTT. This codes for CASSLGPGATGWRGTEAFF.

This chain connects TRBV19 to TRBJ2-1; 9 nucleotides align to TRBD2. The CDR3 spans 12 residues. Germline V CDR1 and CDR2: LNHDA, SQIVND (reference sequence). Losses at the gene ends were 8 bases for V and 8 bases for J; bases not matched to a gene: 4. The CDR3 sequence is CASGVAGDEQFF. Here the CDR3 DNA reads TGTGCCAGTGGAGTAGCGGGAGATGAGCAGTTCTTC.

This clonotype was seen a few times. The chain recombines TRBV7-9 with TRBJ2-1; no definite D call. CDR1 is SEHNR, CDR2 FQNEAQ, per germline (reference sequence). V lost 4 bases to trimming and J lost 4 bases, with 5 bases between them. The CDR3 runs to 12 residues. CDR3 protein: CASSYGYNEQFF. The CDR3 bases are TGTGCCAGCAGCTATGGTTACAATGAGCAGTTCTTC. Based on the CDR3 plus reference TRBV7-9 and TRBJ2-1, the full variable domain is DTGVSQNPRHKITKRGQNVTFRCDPISEHNRLYWYRQTLGQGPEFLTYFQNEAQLEKSRLLSDRFSAERPKGSFSTLEIQRTEQGDSAMYLCASSYGYNEQFFGPGTRLTVL.

The chain uses TRBV11-1 and TRBJ1-1, with 7 positions matching TRBD1. The CDR3 loop spans 21 amino acids. The germline V gene encodes CDR1 SGHAT and CDR2 FQDESV (reference sequence). Trimming at V came to 2 bases and at J to 1 base, leaving 22 bases not matched to a gene. DNA for the CDR3: TGTGCCAGCAGCTTACACGGGACAGAGGTGTTAGTTGCCCCTGGGAACACTGAAGCTTTCTTT. Translation: CASSLHGTEVLVAPGNTEAFF.

This clonotype came up many times. V is TRBV4-3 and J is TRBJ2-1; 8 nucleotides agree with TRBD1. CDR3 length: 16 residues. Germline lookup yields CDR1 LGHNA and CDR2 YSLEER. V dropped 4 bases and J dropped 0; count of bases not matched to a gene: 5. The CDR3: CASSLRGTGSYNEQFF. Written as DNA, the CDR3 is TGCGCCAGCAGCCTCAGAGGGACAGGCTCCTACAATGAGCAGTTCTTC.

This clonotype was recorded a few times. The rearrangement uses TRBV5-1 and TRBJ2-1; 10 bases fit TRBD2. CDR1 SGHRS and CDR2 YFSETQ come from the germline V gene. This CDR3 is built from 18 residues. Trimming cost V 1 base and J 4 bases; bases outside gene matches: 11. CDR3 sequence (DNA): TGCGCCAGCAGCTTGCATAGGGACCTAGCGGGAGTTTACAATGAGCAGTTCTTC. It specifies CASSLHRDLAGVYNEQFF. Variable domain in full (rest from reference TRBV5-1 and TRBJ2-1): KAGVTQTPRYLIKTRGQQVTLSCSPISGHRSVSWYQQTPGQGLQFLFEYFSETQRNKGNFPGRFSGRQFSNSRSEMNVSTLELGDSALYLCASSLHRDLAGVYNEQFFGPGTRLTVL.

The chain joins TRBV10-3 to TRBJ1-1; D remains unclear. Germline-derived CDR1 and CDR2 are ENHRY and SYGVKD. The CDR3 totals 17 residues. Trimming removed 6 bases from V and 0 bases from J, with 20 bases in between. The CDR3 loop reads CAISSRPLRLLNTEAFF. The CDR3 nucleotides read TGTGCCATCAGCTCAAGGCCCCTTAGGTTGTTGAACACTGAAGCTTTCTTT.

The table lists this clonotype with a few counts. The chain combines TRBV20-1 with TRBJ1-2; tentatively, D is TRBD1 (5 bases). Germline values: CDR1 DFQATT, CDR2 SNEGSKA (reference sequence). CDR3 size: 14 residues. V was cut by 5 bases and J by 4 bases, with 17 bases left in between. This chain's CDR3 is CSAPRTLEGYGYTF. CDR3 in DNA: TGCAGTGCTCCACGGACACTCGAAGGCTATGGCTACACCTTC.

This clonotype has a handful of counts. The rearrangement links TRBV3-1 to TRBJ2-5; D may be TRBD2 (5 bases). The CDR3 is 14 amino acids. Trimming removed 8 bases from V and 0 bases from J, with 13 bases in between. From germline, CDR1 is LGHDT and CDR2 YNNKEL (reference sequence). The CDR3 DNA reads as TGTGCCAGCGGCCGGGATTTAGACCAAGAGACCCAGTACTTC. This sequence encodes CASGRDLDQETQYF.

This chain links TRBV20-1 with TRBJ2-6, with 8 bases identical to TRBD1. This CDR3 is 15 amino acids long. The J segment lost 7 bases and the V segment lost 7 bases, leaving 12 bases of the junction unmatched. Germline CDR1 DFQATT, CDR2 SNEGSKA (reference sequence). The CDR3 reads CSVGQGGKRANVLTF. Here the CDR3 DNA reads TGCAGTGTTGGACAGGGCGGAAAACGAGCCAACGTCCTGACTTTC.

This chain connects TRBV7-2 to TRBJ2-5, with D uncertain. Trimming removed 5 bases at V and 5 bases at J, with 9 bases between. Germline CDR1 and CDR2: SGHTA and FQGNSA. The CDR3 runs 12 residues. The CDR3 region has the DNA TGTGCCAGCAGCCCGCGGTGGGAGACCCAGTACTTC. The encoded protein is CASSPRWETQYF.